The present TCR beta chain was sequenced within a study of CD8 T cells in Susac syndrome. The V end lost 5 bases, the J end lost 8 bases, and 10 bases lay between the germline ends. Germline-derived CDR1 and CDR2 are MNHEY and SMNVEV (reference sequence). CDR3 length: 11 amino acids. A remark on this clonotype: Its antigen is as yet unknown.

Reverse transcription of 0.5 to 1 ug RNA was performed with random hexamers. The TCR beta CDR3 was amplified by immunoSEQ multiplex PCR across 54 Vbeta, 13 Jbeta. TCRdb recomputed calls from the immunoSEQ multiplex PCR reads with MiXCR, one row per CDR3 protein. The data show fewer than 350,000 distinct CDR3 sequences, 75% to 85% seen once. Overall study findings and caveats: The study acknowledged a relatively small number of individuals in its TCR sequencing and HLA analysis.

From blood CD8+ and CD4+ T cells, the TCR beta chain was sequenced. Negative isolation yielded CD4+ and CD8+ T cells, and FACS enriched TEMRA cells. This TCR was sampled from a human donor with multiple sclerosis. The sequenced sample was CD8+ T cells from PBMCs. The V gene is TRBV27, the J gene TRBJ2-7; no clear D gene. CDR3 coding DNA: TGTGCCAGCAGTCAAAGGGCCCAGCAGTACTTC. Protein: CASSQRAQQYF.